The present TCR beta chain was sequenced within a study of OX40 agonist ivuxolimab in advanced cancers. About the research overall: In this trial design, patients received ivuxolimab intravenously at 0.01 to 10 mg/kg every 2 weeks. Partial responses were seen in three patients, one with hepatocellular carcinoma and two with cutaneous melanoma. Having had anti-PD-1, anti-PD-L1 or anti-CTLA-4 therapy before was allowed, and approximately 40% had some.

This clone was counted a single time. Its matching antigen is unknown. V dropped 0 bases and J dropped 4 bases, with 10 bases sitting between them. The CDR3 is 15 amino acids. Per germline, CDR1 MGHRA and CDR2 YSYEKL. Whole-study findings and limits: CD4+ and CD8+ blood T cells expanded clonally by week 6 at 0.1 to 3.0 mg/kg.

Assay: immunoSEQ multiplex PCR; the TCRdb copy retains only in-frame clones and omits some. The sample includes around 70,000 clones, 85% to 95% of them seen just once. This TCR was sampled from an adult with an advanced solid tumor such as melanoma, head and neck, liver or kidney cancer. V and J are TRBV4-1 and TRBJ1-5, with D possibly matching TRBD1 (6 bases). This specimen consisted of CD4+ or CD8+ T cells sorted from blood, obtained in a trial of the OX40 agonist ivuxolimab. Written as DNA, the CDR3 is TGCGCCAGCAGCCAAGAAGGACAGCGAAATCAGCCCCAGCATTTT. Translation: CASSQEGQRNQPQHF.